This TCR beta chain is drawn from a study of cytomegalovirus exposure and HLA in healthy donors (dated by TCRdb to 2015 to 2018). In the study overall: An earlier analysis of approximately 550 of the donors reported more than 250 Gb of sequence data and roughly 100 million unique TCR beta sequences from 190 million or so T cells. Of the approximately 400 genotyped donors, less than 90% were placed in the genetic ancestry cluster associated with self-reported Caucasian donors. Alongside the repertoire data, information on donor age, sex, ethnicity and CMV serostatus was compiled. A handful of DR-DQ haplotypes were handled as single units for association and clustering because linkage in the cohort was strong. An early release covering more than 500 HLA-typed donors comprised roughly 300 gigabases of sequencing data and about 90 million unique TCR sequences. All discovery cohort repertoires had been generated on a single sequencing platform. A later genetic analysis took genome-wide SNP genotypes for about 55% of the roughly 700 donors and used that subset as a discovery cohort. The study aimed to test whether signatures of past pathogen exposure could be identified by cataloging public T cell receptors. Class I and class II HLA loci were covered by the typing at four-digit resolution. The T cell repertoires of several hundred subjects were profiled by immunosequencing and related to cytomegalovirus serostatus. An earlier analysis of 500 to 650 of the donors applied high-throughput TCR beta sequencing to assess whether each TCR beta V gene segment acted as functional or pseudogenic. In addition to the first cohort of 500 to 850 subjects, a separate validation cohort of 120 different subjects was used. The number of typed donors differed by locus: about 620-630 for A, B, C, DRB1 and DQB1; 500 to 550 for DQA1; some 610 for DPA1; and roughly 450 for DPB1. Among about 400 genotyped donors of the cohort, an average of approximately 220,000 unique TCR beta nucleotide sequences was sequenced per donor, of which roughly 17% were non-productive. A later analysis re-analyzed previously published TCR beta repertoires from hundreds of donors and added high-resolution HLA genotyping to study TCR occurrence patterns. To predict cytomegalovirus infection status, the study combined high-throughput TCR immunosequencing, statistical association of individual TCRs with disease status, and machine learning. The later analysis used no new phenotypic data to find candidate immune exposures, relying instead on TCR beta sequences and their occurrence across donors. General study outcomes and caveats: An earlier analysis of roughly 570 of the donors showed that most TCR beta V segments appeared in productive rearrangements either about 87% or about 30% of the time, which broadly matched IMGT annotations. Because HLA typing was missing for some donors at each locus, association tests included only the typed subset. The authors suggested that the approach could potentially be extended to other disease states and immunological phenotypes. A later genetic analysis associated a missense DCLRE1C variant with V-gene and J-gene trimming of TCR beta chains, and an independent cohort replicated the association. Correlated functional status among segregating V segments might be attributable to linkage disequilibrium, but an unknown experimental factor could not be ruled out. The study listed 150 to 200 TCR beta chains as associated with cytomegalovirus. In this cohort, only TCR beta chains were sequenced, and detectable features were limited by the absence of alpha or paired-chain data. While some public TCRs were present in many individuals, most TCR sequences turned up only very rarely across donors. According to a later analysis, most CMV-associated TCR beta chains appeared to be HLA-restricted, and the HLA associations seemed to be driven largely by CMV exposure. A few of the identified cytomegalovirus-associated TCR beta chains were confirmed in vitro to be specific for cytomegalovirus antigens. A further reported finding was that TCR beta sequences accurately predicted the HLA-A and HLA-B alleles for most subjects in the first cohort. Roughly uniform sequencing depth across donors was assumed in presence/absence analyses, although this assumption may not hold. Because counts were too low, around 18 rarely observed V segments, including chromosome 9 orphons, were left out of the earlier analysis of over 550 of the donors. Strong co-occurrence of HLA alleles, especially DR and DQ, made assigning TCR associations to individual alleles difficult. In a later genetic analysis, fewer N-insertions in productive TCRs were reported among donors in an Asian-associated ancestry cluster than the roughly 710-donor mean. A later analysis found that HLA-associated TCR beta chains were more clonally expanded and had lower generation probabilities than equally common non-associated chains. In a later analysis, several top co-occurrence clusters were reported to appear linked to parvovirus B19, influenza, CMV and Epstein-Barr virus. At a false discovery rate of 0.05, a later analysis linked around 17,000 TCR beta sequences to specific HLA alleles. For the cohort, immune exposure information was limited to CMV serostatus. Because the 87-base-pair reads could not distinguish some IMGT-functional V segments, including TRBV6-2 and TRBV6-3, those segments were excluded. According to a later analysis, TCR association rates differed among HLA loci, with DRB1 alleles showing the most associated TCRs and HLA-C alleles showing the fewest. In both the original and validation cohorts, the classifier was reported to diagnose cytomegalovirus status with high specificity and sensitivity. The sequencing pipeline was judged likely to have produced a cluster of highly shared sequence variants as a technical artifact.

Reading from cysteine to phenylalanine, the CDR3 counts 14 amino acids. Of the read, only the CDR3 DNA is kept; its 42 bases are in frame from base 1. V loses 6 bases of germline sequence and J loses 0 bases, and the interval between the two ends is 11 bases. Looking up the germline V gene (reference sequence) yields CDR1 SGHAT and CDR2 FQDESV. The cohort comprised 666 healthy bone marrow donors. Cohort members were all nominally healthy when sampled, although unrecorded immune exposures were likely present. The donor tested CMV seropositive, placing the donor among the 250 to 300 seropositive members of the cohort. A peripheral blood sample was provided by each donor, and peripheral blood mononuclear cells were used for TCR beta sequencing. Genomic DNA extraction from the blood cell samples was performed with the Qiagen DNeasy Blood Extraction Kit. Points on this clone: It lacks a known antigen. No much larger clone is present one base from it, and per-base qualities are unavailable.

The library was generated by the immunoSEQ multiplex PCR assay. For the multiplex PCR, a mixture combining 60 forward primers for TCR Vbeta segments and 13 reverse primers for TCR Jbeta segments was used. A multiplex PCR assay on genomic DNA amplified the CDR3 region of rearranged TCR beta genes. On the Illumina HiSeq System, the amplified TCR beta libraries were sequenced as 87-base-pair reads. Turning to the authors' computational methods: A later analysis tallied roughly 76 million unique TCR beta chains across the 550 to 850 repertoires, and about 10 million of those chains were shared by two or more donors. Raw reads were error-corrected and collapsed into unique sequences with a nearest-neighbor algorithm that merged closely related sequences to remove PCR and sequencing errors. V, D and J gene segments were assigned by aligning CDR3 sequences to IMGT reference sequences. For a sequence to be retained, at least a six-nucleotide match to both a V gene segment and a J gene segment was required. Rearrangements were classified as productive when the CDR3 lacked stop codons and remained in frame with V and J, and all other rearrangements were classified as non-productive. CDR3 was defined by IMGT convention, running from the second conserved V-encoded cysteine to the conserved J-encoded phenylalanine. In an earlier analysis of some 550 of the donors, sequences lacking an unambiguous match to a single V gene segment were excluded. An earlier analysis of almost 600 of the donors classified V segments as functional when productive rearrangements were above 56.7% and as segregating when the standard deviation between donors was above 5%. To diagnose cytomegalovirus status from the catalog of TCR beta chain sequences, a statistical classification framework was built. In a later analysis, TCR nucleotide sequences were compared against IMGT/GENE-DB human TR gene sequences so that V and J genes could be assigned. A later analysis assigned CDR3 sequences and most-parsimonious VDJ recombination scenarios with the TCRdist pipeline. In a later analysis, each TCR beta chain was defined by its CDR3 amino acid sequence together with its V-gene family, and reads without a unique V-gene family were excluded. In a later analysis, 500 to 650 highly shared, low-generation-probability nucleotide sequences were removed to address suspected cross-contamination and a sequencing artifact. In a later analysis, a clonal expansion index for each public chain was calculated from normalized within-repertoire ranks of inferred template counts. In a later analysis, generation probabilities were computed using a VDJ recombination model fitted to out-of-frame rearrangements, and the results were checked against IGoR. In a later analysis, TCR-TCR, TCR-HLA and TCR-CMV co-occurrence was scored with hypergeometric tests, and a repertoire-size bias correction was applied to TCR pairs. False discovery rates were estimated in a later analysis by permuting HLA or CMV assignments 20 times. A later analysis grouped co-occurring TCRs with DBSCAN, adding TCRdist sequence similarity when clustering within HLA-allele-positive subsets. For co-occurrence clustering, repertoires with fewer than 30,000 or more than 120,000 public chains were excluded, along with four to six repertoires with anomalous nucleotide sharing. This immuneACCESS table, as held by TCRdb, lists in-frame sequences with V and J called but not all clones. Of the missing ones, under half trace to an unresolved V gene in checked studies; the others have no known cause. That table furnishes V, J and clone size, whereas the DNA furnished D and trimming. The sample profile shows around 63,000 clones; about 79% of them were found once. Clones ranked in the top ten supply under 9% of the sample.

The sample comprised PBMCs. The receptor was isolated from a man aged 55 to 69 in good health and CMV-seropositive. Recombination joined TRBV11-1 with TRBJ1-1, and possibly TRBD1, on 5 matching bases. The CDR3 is CASSRGALNTEAFF. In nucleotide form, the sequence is TGTGCCAGCAGTCGTGGGGCCCTGAACACTGAAGCTTTCTTT.